This T cell receptor (beta chain) was documented in a study of Ad26.COV2.S vaccination and SARS-CoV-2 variants. Study at large: Among those in the COV1001 Ad26.COV2.S trial arm was the donor.

Per germline, CDR1 SGHVS and CDR2 FNYEAQ. The CDR3 totals 16 residues. The V end lost 1 base, the J end lost 0 bases, and 13 bases lay between the germline ends. As to this clone: Its matching antigen is unknown.

The repertoire was sequenced with immunoSEQ multiplex PCR; TCRdb's copy has only in-frame clones and lacks some. The sample yields hundreds of thousands of clones, 89% seen once. Study-level findings and limits: Following vaccination, spike-specific CD8+ and CD4+ T cell responses reportedly exhibited substantial breadth.

Treatment defined: some 20 received Ad26.COV2.S at low or high dose, single or two shots; several received placebo; per-sample allocation not given. Samples were taken on day 63 after the first vaccine or placebo injection. In Boston, the donor was an adult between 18-55 years of age. This TCR came from a person aged 18-65 years who received the Ad26.COV2.S COVID-19 vaccine or a placebo. Here the sequenced sample was peripheral blood, taken in a trial of Ad26.COV2.S vaccine versus placebo. The chain couples TRBV7-6 to TRBJ2-7, with D possibly being TRBD1 (6 bases). CDR3 region: CASSLGEAGASYEQYF. As DNA, the CDR3 is TGTGCCAGCAGCTTAGGGGAAGCAGGGGCCTCCTACGAGCAGTACTTC.